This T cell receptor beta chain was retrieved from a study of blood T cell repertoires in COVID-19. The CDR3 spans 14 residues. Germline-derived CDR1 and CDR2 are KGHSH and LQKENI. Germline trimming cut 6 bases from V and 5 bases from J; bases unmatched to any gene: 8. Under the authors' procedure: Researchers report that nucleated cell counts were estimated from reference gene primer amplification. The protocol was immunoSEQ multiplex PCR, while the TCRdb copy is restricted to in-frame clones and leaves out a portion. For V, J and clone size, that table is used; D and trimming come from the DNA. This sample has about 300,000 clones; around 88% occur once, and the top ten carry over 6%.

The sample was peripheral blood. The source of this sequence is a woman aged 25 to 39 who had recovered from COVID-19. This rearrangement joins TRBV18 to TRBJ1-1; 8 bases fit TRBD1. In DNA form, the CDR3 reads TGTGCCAGCTCCCCAGGGGGCATGGGAACTGAAGCTTTCTTT. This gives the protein CASSPGGMGTEAFF.